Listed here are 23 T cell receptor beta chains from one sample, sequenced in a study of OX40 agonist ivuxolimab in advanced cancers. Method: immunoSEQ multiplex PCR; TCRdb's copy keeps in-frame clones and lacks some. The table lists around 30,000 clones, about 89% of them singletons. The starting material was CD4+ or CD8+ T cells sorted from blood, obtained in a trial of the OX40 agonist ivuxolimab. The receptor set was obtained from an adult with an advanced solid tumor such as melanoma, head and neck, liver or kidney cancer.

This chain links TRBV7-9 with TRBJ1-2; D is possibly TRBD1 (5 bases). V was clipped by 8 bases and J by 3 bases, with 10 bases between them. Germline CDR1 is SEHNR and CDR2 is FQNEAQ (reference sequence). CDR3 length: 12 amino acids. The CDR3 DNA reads TGTGCCAGCGGGACGGACGACTATGGCTACACCTTC. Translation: CASGTDDYGYTF.

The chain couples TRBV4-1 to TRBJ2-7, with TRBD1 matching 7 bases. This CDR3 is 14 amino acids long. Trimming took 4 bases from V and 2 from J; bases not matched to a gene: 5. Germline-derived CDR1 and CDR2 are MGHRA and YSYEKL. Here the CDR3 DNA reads TGCGCCAGCAGCCCACGGACAGGAGCCTACGAGCAGTACTTC. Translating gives CASSPRTGAYEQYF.

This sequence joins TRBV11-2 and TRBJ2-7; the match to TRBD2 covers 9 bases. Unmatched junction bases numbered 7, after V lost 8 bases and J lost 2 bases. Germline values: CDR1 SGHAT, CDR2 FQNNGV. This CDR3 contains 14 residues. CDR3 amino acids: CASQSVAGAYEQYF. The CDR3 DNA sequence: TGTGCCAGCCAGTCGGTAGCGGGGGCCTACGAGCAGTACTTC. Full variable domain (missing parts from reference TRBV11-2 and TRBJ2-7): EAGVAQSPRYKIIEKRQSVAFWCNPISGHATLYWYQQILGQGPKLLIQFQNNGVVDDSQLPKDRFSAERLKGVDSTLKIQPAKLEDSAVYLCASQSVAGAYEQYFGPGTRLTVT.

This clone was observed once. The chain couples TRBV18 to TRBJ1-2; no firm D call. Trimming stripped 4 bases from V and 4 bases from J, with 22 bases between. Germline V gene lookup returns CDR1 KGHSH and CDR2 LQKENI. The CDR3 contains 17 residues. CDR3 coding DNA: TGTGCCAGCTCACGTCAACCAGCTAGGGAGGGAATCTATGGCTACACCTTC. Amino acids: CASSRQPAREGIYGYTF.

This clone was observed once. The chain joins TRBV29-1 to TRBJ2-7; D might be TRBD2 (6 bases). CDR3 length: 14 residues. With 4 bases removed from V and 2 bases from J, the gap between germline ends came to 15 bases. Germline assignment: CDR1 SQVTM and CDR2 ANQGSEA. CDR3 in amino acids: CSVAGGKGAYEQYF. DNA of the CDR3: TGCAGCGTTGCAGGAGGGAAAGGGGCCTACGAGCAGTACTTC.

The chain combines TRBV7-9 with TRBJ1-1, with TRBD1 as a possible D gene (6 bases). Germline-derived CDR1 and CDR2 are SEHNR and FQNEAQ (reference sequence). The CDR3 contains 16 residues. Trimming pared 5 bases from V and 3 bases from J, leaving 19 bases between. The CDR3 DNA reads TGTGCCAGCAGCCCCGGAGGACAGCCCAGGGACACTGAAGCTTTCTTT. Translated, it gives CASSPGGQPRDTEAFF.

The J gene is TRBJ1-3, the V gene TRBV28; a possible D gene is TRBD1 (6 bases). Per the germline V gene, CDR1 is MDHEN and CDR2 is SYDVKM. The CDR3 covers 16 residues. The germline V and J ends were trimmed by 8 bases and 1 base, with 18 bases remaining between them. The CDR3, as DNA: TGTGCCAGCGGGTACGGGACACGAGCTTCTGGAAACACCATATATTTT. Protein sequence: CASGYGTRASGNTIYF.

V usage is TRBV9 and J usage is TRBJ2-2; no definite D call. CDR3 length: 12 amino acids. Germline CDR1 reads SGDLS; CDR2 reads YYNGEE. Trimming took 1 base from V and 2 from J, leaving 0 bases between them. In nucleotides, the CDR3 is TGTGCCAGCAGCGTAAACACCGGGGAGCTGTTTTTT. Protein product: CASSVNTGELFF.

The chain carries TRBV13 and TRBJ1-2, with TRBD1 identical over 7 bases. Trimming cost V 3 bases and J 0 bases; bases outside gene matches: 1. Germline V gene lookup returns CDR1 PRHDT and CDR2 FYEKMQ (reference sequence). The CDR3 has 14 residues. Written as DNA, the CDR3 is TGTGCCAGCAGCTTCCAGGGGGCTAACTATGGCTACACCTTC. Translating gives CASSFQGANYGYTF.

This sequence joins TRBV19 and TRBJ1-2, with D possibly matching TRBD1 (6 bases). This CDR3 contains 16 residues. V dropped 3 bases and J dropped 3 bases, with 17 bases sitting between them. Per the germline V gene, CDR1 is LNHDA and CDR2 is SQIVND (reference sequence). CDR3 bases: TGTGCCAGTAGTATGGTAGCAGGGGAAGTTTACTATGGCTACACCTTC. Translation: CASSMVAGEVYYGYTF.

The CDR3, as DNA: TGTGCCAGCAGCGGGGGGAACAGGGGGAACACTGAAGCTTTCTTT. This sequence encodes CASSGGNRGNTEAFF. The rearrangement joins TRBV9 to TRBJ1-1, with 7 bases identical to TRBD1. CDR3 size: 15 residues. The V segment lost 3 bases and the J segment 1 base; nucleotides outside the gene matches: 6. Looked up from germline, CDR1 is SGDLS and CDR2 is YYNGEE.

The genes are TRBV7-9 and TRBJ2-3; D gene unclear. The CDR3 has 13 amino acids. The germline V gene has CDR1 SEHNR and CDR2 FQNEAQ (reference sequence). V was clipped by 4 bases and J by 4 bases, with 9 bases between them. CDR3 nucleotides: TGTGCCAGCAGCTCCCAAAGGGCAGATACGCAGTATTTT. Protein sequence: CASSSQRADTQYF.

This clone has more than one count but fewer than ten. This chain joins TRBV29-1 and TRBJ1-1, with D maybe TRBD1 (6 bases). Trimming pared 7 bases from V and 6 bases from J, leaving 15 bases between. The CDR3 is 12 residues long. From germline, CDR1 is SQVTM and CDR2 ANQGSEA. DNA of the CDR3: TGCAGCGCCGGGCGGGGGCTCGCTGAAGCTTTCTTT. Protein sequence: CSAGRGLAEAFF.

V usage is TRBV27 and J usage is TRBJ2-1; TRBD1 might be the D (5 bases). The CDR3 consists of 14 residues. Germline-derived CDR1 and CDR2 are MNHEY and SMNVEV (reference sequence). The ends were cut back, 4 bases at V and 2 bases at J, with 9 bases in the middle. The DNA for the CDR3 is TGTGCCAGCAGTTGGCAGGACACCTACAATGAGCAGTTCTTC. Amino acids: CASSWQDTYNEQFF.

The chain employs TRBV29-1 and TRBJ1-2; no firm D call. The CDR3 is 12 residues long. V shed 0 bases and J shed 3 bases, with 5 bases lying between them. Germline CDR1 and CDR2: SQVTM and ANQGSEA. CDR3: CSVEEDHYGYTF. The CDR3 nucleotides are TGCAGCGTTGAAGAAGACCACTATGGCTACACCTTC.

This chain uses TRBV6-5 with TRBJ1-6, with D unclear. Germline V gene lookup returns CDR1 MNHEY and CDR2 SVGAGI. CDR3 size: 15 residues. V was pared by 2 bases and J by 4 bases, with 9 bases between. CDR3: CASSYRDFYNSPLHF. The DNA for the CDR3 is TGTGCCAGCAGTTACCGGGATTTTTATAATTCACCCCTCCACTTT.

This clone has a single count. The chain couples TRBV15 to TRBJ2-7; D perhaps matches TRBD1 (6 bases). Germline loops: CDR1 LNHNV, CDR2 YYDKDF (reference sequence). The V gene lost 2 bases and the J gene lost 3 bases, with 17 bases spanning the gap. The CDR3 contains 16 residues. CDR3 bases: TGTGCCACCAGCAGATCTCAGGGGACCGTTGTCTACGAGCAGTACTTC. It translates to CATSRSQGTVVYEQYF.

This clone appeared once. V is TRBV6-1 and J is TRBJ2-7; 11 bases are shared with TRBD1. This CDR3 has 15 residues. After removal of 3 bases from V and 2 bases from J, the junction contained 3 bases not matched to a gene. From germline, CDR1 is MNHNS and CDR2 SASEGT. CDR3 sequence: CASSEGTGGPYEQYF. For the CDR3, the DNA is TGTGCCAGCAGTGAGGGGACAGGGGGACCCTACGAGCAGTACTTC.

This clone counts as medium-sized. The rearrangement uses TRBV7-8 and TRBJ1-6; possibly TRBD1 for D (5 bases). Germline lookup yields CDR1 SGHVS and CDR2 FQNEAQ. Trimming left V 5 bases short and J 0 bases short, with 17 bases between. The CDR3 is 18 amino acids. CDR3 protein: CASSTDLDSSSYNSPLHF. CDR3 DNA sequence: TGTGCCAGCAGCACCGACCTCGACAGTAGCTCCTATAATTCACCCCTCCACTTT.

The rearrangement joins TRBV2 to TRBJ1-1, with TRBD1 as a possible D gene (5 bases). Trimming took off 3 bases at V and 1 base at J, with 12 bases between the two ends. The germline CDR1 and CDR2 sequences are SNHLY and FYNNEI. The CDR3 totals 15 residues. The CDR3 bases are TGTGCCAGCAGTGATTTCGCAGGGAAGAACACTGAAGCTTTCTTT. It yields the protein CASSDFAGKNTEAFF.

CDR3 residues: CASGLAGVGGEQFF. DNA for the CDR3: TGTGCTAGTGGTTTAGCGGGAGTGGGGGGTGAGCAGTTCTTC. The chain is built from TRBV12-5 and TRBJ2-1; 8 bases match TRBD2. Looked up from germline, CDR1 is LGHNT and CDR2 is FRNRAP. V shed 3 bases and J 9 bases; nucleotides not matched to a gene: 7. The CDR3 is 14 amino acids.

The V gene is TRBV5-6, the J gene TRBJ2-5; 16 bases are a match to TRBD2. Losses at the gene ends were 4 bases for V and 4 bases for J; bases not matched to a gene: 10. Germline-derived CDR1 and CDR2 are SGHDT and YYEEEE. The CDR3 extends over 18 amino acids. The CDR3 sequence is CASSGLGTSGRASETQYF. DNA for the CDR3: TGTGCCAGCAGCGGCCTAGGGACTAGCGGGAGGGCCTCAGAGACCCAGTACTTC.

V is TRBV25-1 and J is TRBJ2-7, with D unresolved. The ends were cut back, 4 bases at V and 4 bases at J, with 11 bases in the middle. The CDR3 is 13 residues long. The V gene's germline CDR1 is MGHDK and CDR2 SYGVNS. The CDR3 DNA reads TGTGCCAGCAGTGCAACAGCCTCTTACGAGCAGTACTTC. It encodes CASSATASYEQYF.